One and the same sample provided the 25 T cell receptor beta chains below, sequenced in a study of blood T cell repertoires in COVID-19. Produced via immunoSEQ multiplex PCR; TCRdb's table is partial and in-frame only. The sample carries some 140,000 clones, 79% recorded once. The sample taken for sequencing was peripheral blood. All receptors derive from a man aged 60-69 years with acute or convalescent COVID-19.

The V gene is TRBV27, the J gene TRBJ2-1; 11 bases are shared with TRBD2. V lost 6 bases to trimming and J lost 7 bases; unmatched junction nucleotides: 2. The CDR3 consists of 13 residues. CDR1 is MNHEY and CDR2 is SMNVEV in the germline V gene (reference sequence). As DNA, the CDR3 is TGTGCCAGCAGGACTAGCGGGGTTAATGAGCAGTTCTTC. Translated, it gives CASRTSGVNEQFF.

V is TRBV6-5 and J is TRBJ2-2; 8 nucleotides agree with TRBD2. Germline trimming cut 4 bases from V and 0 bases from J; bases unmatched to any gene: 1. The CDR3 sequence is 15 residues long. Germline V gene data show CDR1 as MNHEY and CDR2 as SVGAGI. Here the CDR3 reads CASSLLAANTGELFF. The CDR3 nucleotides are TGTGCCAGCAGTTTACTAGCGGCGAACACCGGGGAGCTGTTTTTT.

The chain has TRBV7-2 and TRBJ1-1; D call uncertain. V was trimmed by 1 base and J by 4 bases, leaving 10 bases between them. CDR3 length: 14 amino acids. Germline CDR1 and CDR2: SGHTA and FQGNSA. The CDR3 sequence: CASSLGGSGTEAFF. In DNA form, the CDR3 reads TGTGCCAGCAGCTTAGGTGGGTCGGGCACTGAAGCTTTCTTT.

CDR3 sequence reads: CASSPDGRRDEKLFF. In nucleotides, the CDR3 is TGTGCCAGCAGCCCCGATGGACGCAGGGATGAAAAACTGTTTTTT. The chain has TRBV7-9 and TRBJ1-4, with D possibly TRBD1 on 5 matching bases. Germline values: CDR1 SEHNR, CDR2 FQNEAQ (reference sequence). The CDR3 sequence is 15 residues long. Trimming stripped 5 bases from V and 6 bases from J, with 16 bases between.

This chain joins TRBV18 and TRBJ1-5, with 9 bases matching TRBD1. The CDR3 extends over 17 amino acids. CDR1 KGHSH and CDR2 LQKENI come from the germline V gene. The junction had 9 bases not matched to a gene; V was cut back by 3 bases and J by 3 bases. As DNA, the CDR3 is TGTGCCAGCTCACCTACGGGGACAGGGCGAACCAATCAGCCCCAGCATTTT. Its translation is CASSPTGTGRTNQPQHF.

The chain links TRBV29-1 to TRBJ2-7, with D possibly being TRBD2 (6 bases). The germline CDR1 and CDR2 sequences are SQVTM and ANQGSEA. Trimming cost V 2 bases and J 4 bases, with 9 bases left between them. This CDR3 contains 12 residues. DNA for the CDR3: TGCAGCGTTGAAAAGGGAGGTTACGAGCAGTACTTC. The encoded protein is CSVEKGGYEQYF.

This clone was detected only a few times. J is TRBJ1-5 and V is TRBV5-8; 10 bases match TRBD1. The V gene's germline CDR1 is SGHTS and CDR2 YDEGEE. J gave up 7 bases and V 4 bases, and 8 bases lay outside the gene matches. This CDR3 is 15 amino acids long. The CDR3 loop reads CASSPGDRGWQPQHF. The CDR3 nucleotides read TGTGCCAGCAGCCCCGGGGACAGGGGCTGGCAGCCCCAGCATTTT.

This clone came up a few times. The J gene is TRBJ2-4, the V gene TRBV5-1; 13 nucleotides match TRBD2. V lost 0 bases, J lost 2 bases, and 11 bases stayed unmatched. CDR3 length equals 20 residues. Germline V gene data show CDR1 as SGHRS and CDR2 as YFSETQ. CDR3 residues: CASSLGTSGSEVGPKNIQYF. The DNA for the CDR3 is TGCGCCAGCAGCTTGGGGACTAGCGGGAGTGAGGTGGGACCCAAAAACATTCAGTACTTC. Full variable domain (rest looked up from reference TRBV5-1 and TRBJ2-4): KAGVTQTPRYLIKTRGQQVTLSCSPISGHRSVSWYQQTPGQGLQFLFEYFSETQRNKGNFPGRFSGRQFSNSRSEMNVSTLELGDSALYLCASSLGTSGSEVGPKNIQYFGAGTRLSVL.

The chain combines TRBV7-9 with TRBJ2-1, with 10 bases that match TRBD1. Germline-derived CDR1 and CDR2 are SEHNR and FQNEAQ (reference sequence). CDR3 size: 15 residues. Germline trimming cut 5 bases from V and 9 bases from J; bases unmatched to any gene: 10. The CDR3 bases are TGTGCCAGCAGCACGGACCGGGACAGGGGCAGTGAGCAGTTCTTC. Residues: CASSTDRDRGSEQFF. The full variable domain, completed using reference TRBV7-9 and TRBJ2-1, is DTGVSQNPRHKITKRGQNVTFRCDPISEHNRLYWYRQTLGQGPEFLTYFQNEAQLEKSRLLSDRFSAERPKGSFSTLEIQRTEQGDSAMYLCASSTDRDRGSEQFFGPGTRLTVL.

This rearrangement joins TRBV27 to TRBJ1-4; a possible D gene is TRBD1 (5 bases). In germline, CDR1 is MNHEY, CDR2 SMNVEV (reference sequence). This CDR3 is built from 16 residues. V lost 2 bases to trimming and J lost 8 bases, with 18 bases between them. CDR3 residues: CASSLVEATGPEKLFF. CDR3 nucleotide sequence: TGTGCCAGCAGTTTAGTCGAAGCCACAGGTCCCGAAAAACTGTTTTTT.

The chain joins TRBV7-2 to TRBJ1-4; 8 nucleotides line up with TRBD1. The CDR3 loop spans 14 amino acids. Trimming cost V 5 bases and J 7 bases; bases outside gene matches: 6. From germline, CDR1 is SGHTA and CDR2 FQGNSA. CDR3 sequence reads: CASSRQGSGEKLFF. DNA for the CDR3: TGTGCCAGCAGCAGACAGGGGTCTGGTGAAAAACTGTTTTTT. The variable domain in full, completed from reference TRBV7-2 and TRBJ1-4, reads GAGVSQSPSNKVTEKGKDVELRCDPISGHTALYWYRQSLGQGLEFLIYFQGNSAPDKSGLPSDRFSAERTGGSVSTLTIQRTQQEDSAVYLCASSRQGSGEKLFFGSGTQLSVL.

The CDR3 DNA is TGTGCCAGTAGTATCCGGGACAATGAGCAGTTCTTC. Its protein is CASSIRDNEQFF. The chain links TRBV19 to TRBJ2-1; D call uncertain. The CDR3 runs 12 residues. Germline CDR1 and CDR2: LNHDA and SQIVND (reference sequence). The V end was cut by 3 bases, the J end by 5 bases, with 5 bases between.

The V call is TRBV28, the J call TRBJ1-2; D is uncertain. The CDR3 has 11 residues. Trimming removed 4 bases from V and 5 bases from J, with 5 bases in between. The germline V gene encodes CDR1 MDHEN and CDR2 SYDVKM. DNA of the CDR3: TGTGCCAGCAGTTATCAGTATGGCTACACCTTC. It is translated as CASSYQYGYTF.

V gene TRBV4-2 combines with J gene TRBJ2-1; no clear D gene. Trimming took 1 base from V and 5 from J, leaving 6 bases between them. This CDR3 is 13 amino acids long. Germline lookup yields CDR1 LGHNA and CDR2 YNFKEQ. The CDR3 nucleotides read TGTGCCAGCAGCCAAGTGCAGAACAATGAGCAGTTCTTC. Encoded protein: CASSQVQNNEQFF.

This chain connects TRBV9 to TRBJ2-1, with unresolved D. Germline V gives CDR1 SGDLS, CDR2 YYNGEE. The CDR3 covers 14 residues. V gave up 1 base and J gave up 8 bases, with 13 bases separating them. The CDR3 sequence: CASSVSISMHEQFF. The CDR3 nucleotides read TGTGCCAGCAGCGTAAGTATTAGCATGCATGAGCAGTTCTTC.

This CDR3 reads CASSPSRRPGGYEQYF. CDR3 bases: TGTGCCAGCAGTCCAAGTCGAAGACCCGGGGGCTACGAGCAGTACTTC. V is TRBV27 and J is TRBJ2-7; D perhaps matches TRBD2 (6 bases). Germline CDR1 is MNHEY and CDR2 is SMNVEV (reference sequence). The CDR3 has 16 residues. Trimming removed 5 bases from V and 3 bases from J, with 20 bases in between.

The chain combines TRBV9 with TRBJ1-4; the match to TRBD1 covers 8 bases. CDR3 length equals 11 residues. J lost 15 bases, V lost 3 bases, and 4 bases had no gene match. Germline loops: CDR1 SGDLS, CDR2 YYNGEE. The CDR3: CASSAGGQVFF. The CDR3 DNA is TGTGCCAGCAGCGCCGGGGGACAGGTGTTTTTT. The entire variable domain, with the rest obtained from reference TRBV9 and TRBJ1-4, is as follows: DSGVTQTPKHLITATGQRVTLRCSPRSGDLSVYWYQQSLDQGLQFLIQYYNGEERAKGNILERFSAQQFPDLHSELNLSSLELGDSALYFCASSAGGQVFFGSGTQLSVL.

CDR3 protein: CASSLGLAGGQGNEQFF. Written as DNA, the CDR3 is TGTGCCAGCAGCTTAGGGTTAGCGGGAGGGCAAGGGAATGAGCAGTTCTTC. The chain is built from TRBV7-2 and TRBJ2-1; 11 positions agree with TRBD2. This CDR3 has 17 amino acids. CDR1 is SGHTA, CDR2 FQGNSA, per germline. The V gene end was trimmed by 1 base and the J gene end by 7 bases; junction bases not matched to a gene: 9.

The chain couples TRBV2 to TRBJ2-3; tentatively, D is TRBD1 (5 bases). Trimming shortened V by 8 bases and J by 1 base, and 13 bases separated the two germline ends. Germline V gene data show CDR1 as SNHLY and CDR2 as FYNNEI. The CDR3 covers 14 residues. The DNA for the CDR3 is TGTGCCAGCGGGCGGACACACGGCACAGATACGCAGTATTTT. Protein product: CASGRTHGTDTQYF.

V and J are TRBV19 and TRBJ1-2; perhaps TRBD1 as D (5 bases). CDR3 size: 15 residues. Germline-derived CDR1 and CDR2 are LNHDA and SQIVND (reference sequence). The germline V and J ends were trimmed by 5 bases and 4 bases, with 17 bases remaining between them. CDR3 nucleotide sequence: TGTGCCAGTAGTCCCCCCAGGGTCGACGCCTATGGCTACACCTTC. It translates to CASSPPRVDAYGYTF.

The V and J genes are TRBV4-1 and TRBJ2-1, with 14 bases identical to TRBD2. The CDR3 covers 18 residues. Trimming removed 4 bases from V and 6 bases from J; junction bases left unmatched: 11. Germline CDR1 reads MGHRA; CDR2 reads YSYEKL. CDR3 sequence (DNA): TGCGCCAGCAGCCTCAGGGGACTAGCGGGAGTTCCGGGCAATGAGCAGTTCTTC. Translated: CASSLRGLAGVPGNEQFF.

The chain uses TRBV7-2 and TRBJ2-5; 7 nucleotides line up with TRBD1. The CDR3 has 15 residues. Trimming took 5 bases from V and 4 from J; bases not matched to a gene: 10. Germline lookup yields CDR1 SGHTA and CDR2 FQGNSA. The CDR3 sequence: CASSTRQGHIETQYF. The CDR3 region has the DNA TGTGCCAGCAGCACCAGACAGGGCCACATAGAGACCCAGTACTTC.

This clone has just one count. The rearrangement joins TRBV18 to TRBJ2-3; 7 bases fit TRBD2. Looked up from germline, CDR1 is KGHSH and CDR2 is LQKENI. Losses at the gene ends were 3 bases for V and 4 bases for J; bases not matched to a gene: 7. The CDR3 contains 15 residues. CDR3 coding DNA: TGTGCCAGCTCACCTTCCCCGGGAGGTCCAGATACGCAGTATTTT. It yields the protein CASSPSPGGPDTQYF.

This clone was found a few times. This chain uses TRBV2 with TRBJ1-4; D unresolved. This CDR3 spans 11 amino acids. CDR1 is SNHLY, CDR2 FYNNEI, per germline. V dropped 9 bases and J dropped 8 bases, with 10 bases sitting between them. The CDR3 sequence is CASHREEKLFF. CDR3 DNA sequence: TGTGCCAGTCACAGAGAAGAAAAACTGTTTTTT.

V is TRBV6-2 or TRBV6-3 and J is TRBJ1-3; D gene unclear. Germline V gene sequence: CDR1 MNHEY, CDR2 SVGEGT. Trimming shortened V by 4 bases and J by 6 bases, and 7 bases separated the two germline ends. The CDR3 has 12 amino acids. The CDR3 nucleotides read TGTGCCAGCAGTTCGGAGGCAAACACCATATATTTT. Its translation is CASSSEANTIYF.